These 21 T cell receptor beta chains were sequenced from one sample in a study of OX40 agonist ivuxolimab in advanced cancers. The repertoire was sequenced with immunoSEQ multiplex PCR; TCRdb's copy has only in-frame clones and lacks some. The sample consists of 13,000 to 15,000 clones, 60% to 80% of them appearing once. Sequenced here: CD4+ or CD8+ T cells sorted from blood, sampled in a trial of the OX40 agonist ivuxolimab. The receptors were gathered from an adult with an advanced solid tumor such as melanoma, head and neck, liver or kidney cancer.

In this sample, this clone turned up once. This chain joins TRBV9 and TRBJ1-1; no definite D call. The CDR3 consists of 15 residues. Trimming removed 0 bases at V and 3 bases at J, with 12 bases between. CDR1 SGDLS and CDR2 YYNGEE come from the germline V gene. The CDR3 nucleotides are TGTGCCAGCAGCGTAGTCTCCCCAGCCGACACTGAAGCTTTCTTT. It is translated as CASSVVSPADTEAFF.

V usage is TRBV5-1 and J usage is TRBJ2-1, with 8 bases aligning to TRBD1. The CDR3 length is 16 residues. Trimming cost V 3 bases and J 2 bases; bases outside gene matches: 7. Germline-derived CDR1 and CDR2 are SGHRS and YFSETQ. The CDR3 region has the DNA TGCGCCAGCAGCTCATATCGACAGGGGACCTACAATGAGCAGTTCTTC. Its translation: CASSSYRQGTYNEQFF.

The CDR3 region is CASSSTSEGVSLDEQFF. CDR3 DNA: TGTGCCAGCAGCTCGACCTCCGAGGGAGTATCCTTAGATGAGCAGTTCTTC. The chain uses TRBV7-9 and TRBJ2-1; D may be TRBD2 (5 bases). V was cut by 4 bases and J by 8 bases, with 24 bases left in between. The CDR3 has 17 residues. Germline V CDR1 and CDR2: SEHNR, FQNEAQ (reference sequence).

The chain combines TRBV27 with TRBJ2-3, with D maybe TRBD1 (5 bases). The CDR3 runs 15 residues. Per the germline V gene, CDR1 is MNHEY and CDR2 is SMNVEV (reference sequence). Trimming left V 5 bases short and J 6 bases short, with 18 bases between. CDR3 protein: CASSPQVNLWDTQYF. As DNA, the CDR3 is TGTGCCAGCAGTCCACAGGTGAATTTATGGGATACGCAGTATTTT.

The chain has TRBV9 and TRBJ2-1; no reliable D call. Germline CDR1 is SGDLS and CDR2 is YYNGEE. Trimming took off 0 bases at V and 5 bases at J, with 3 bases between the two ends. The CDR3 totals 12 residues. CDR3 nucleotides: TGTGCCAGCAGCGTAGGAGACAATGAGCAGTTCTTC. Translated: CASSVGDNEQFF. Supplemented by reference TRBV9 and TRBJ2-1, the full variable domain reads DSGVTQTPKHLITATGQRVTLRCSPRSGDLSVYWYQQSLDQGLQFLIQYYNGEERAKGNILERFSAQQFPDLHSELNLSSLELGDSALYFCASSVGDNEQFFGPGTRLTVL.

The chain recombines TRBV27 with TRBJ1-4; D possibly corresponds to TRBD1 (6 bases). The V end lost 3 bases, the J end lost 8 bases, and 13 bases lay between the germline ends. CDR3 length equals 14 residues. CDR1 MNHEY and CDR2 SMNVEV come from the germline V gene (reference sequence). CDR3 nucleotide sequence: TGTGCCAGCAGTTTCAATCCTAGGGGGGAAAAACTGTTTTTT. Its translation: CASSFNPRGEKLFF.

In the case of this clone: One junction end disagrees with the germline gene, perhaps due to a read error. The chain employs TRBV2 and TRBJ1-2; D gene ambiguous. This CDR3 has 10 residues. In germline, CDR1 is SNHLY, CDR2 FYNNEI. The CDR3, as DNA: TGTGCCAACAGTGGACGTGGCTACACCTTC. Translating it yields CANSGRGYTF.

This chain connects TRBV28 to TRBJ1-5; D is uncertain. V was pared by 2 bases and J by 0 bases, with 5 bases between. Germline V lookup: CDR1 MDHEN, CDR2 SYDVKM. CDR3 length: 14 residues. The CDR3 nucleotides are TGTGCCAGCAGTTTAAGGAATAGCAATCAGCCCCAGCATTTT. It translates to CASSLRNSNQPQHF.

J is TRBJ2-2 and V is TRBV6-4, with 7 bases aligning to TRBD2. CDR3 length: 14 residues. The V gene end was trimmed by 6 bases and the J gene end by 4 bases; junction bases not matched to a gene: 5. Germline V lookup: CDR1 MRHNA, CDR2 SNTAGT. CDR3 region: CASSGRYGTGELFF. The CDR3 coding sequence is TGTGCCAGCAGCGGGAGGTACGGCACCGGGGAGCTGTTTTTT.

CDR3 coding DNA: TGTGCCAGTAGTATTGACGGAGCCTACGAGCAGTACTTC. Translated: CASSIDGAYEQYF. This rearrangement joins TRBV19 to TRBJ2-7; D not resolved. Trimming removed 3 bases at V and 2 bases at J, with 8 bases between. The CDR3 contains 13 residues. The germline gives CDR1 LNHDA, CDR2 SQIVND (reference sequence).

This clone was detected only once. This chain joins TRBV7-9 and TRBJ2-1, with 9 bases that match TRBD2. V gave up 5 bases and J gave up 5 bases; unmatched junction bases: 4. Germline CDR1 reads SEHNR; CDR2 reads FQNEAQ (reference sequence). The CDR3 has 14 amino acids. CDR3 amino acids: CASSAGGLNNEQFF. The CDR3 nucleotides read TGTGCCAGCAGCGCGGGGGGGTTGAACAATGAGCAGTTCTTC.

The V and J genes are TRBV15 and TRBJ2-2; no clear D gene. Trimming removed 8 bases at V and 0 bases at J, with 7 bases between. The CDR3 has 13 amino acids. Germline CDR1 LNHNV, CDR2 YYDKDF (reference sequence). The CDR3 spells CATADSNTGELFF. The CDR3 bases are TGTGCCACCGCCGACTCGAACACCGGGGAGCTGTTTTTT.

This clone was counted only a few times. This chain joins TRBV7-9 and TRBJ2-2; 9 positions agree with TRBD1. CDR1 and CDR2 (germline): SEHNR, FQNEAQ (reference sequence). Trimming took 4 bases from V and 4 from J; bases not matched to a gene: 4. The CDR3 extends over 15 amino acids. The CDR3 DNA follows: TGTGCCAGCAGCTCTCCGGGACAGGGCACCGGGGAGCTGTTTTTT. Its protein product is CASSSPGQGTGELFF.

The gene calls are TRBV6-5 and TRBJ2-4, with a weak D call TRBD1 (5 bases). Germline V gene data show CDR1 as MNHEY and CDR2 as SVGAGI. This CDR3 is 14 amino acids long. The V gene lost 11 bases and the J gene lost 1 base, with 15 bases spanning the gap. CDR3 in amino acids: CAGNPGYAKNIQYF. CDR3 bases: TGTGCCGGCAACCCAGGGTACGCCAAAAACATTCAGTACTTC.

The chain employs TRBV20-1 and TRBJ2-2; D uncertain. The CDR3 sequence is 10 residues long. The germline V and J ends were trimmed by 5 bases and 6 bases, with 4 bases remaining between them. Germline V CDR1 and CDR2: DFQATT, SNEGSKA (reference sequence). CDR3 bases: TGCAGTGCTTCGGCCGGGGAGCTGTTTTTT. It codes for CSASAGELFF.

The chain uses TRBV11-2 and TRBJ2-1; D possibly uses TRBD1 or TRBD2 (6 bases each). This CDR3 is 16 amino acids long. Germline CDR1 and CDR2: SGHAT and FQNNGV. Between the trimmed V and J ends, which lost 5 bases and 9 bases, there was a span of 23 bases. The CDR3 DNA is TGTGCCAGCAGCCATACAGGGATGCGGGATGACGGTGAGCAGTTCTTC. This codes for CASSHTGMRDDGEQFF.

Sample share makes this clone medium-sized. This chain links TRBV7-9 with TRBJ2-7, with D perhaps TRBD1 (5 bases). The V end lost 0 bases, the J end lost 5 bases, and 11 bases lay between the germline ends. The germline CDR1 and CDR2 sequences are SEHNR and FQNEAQ (reference sequence). The CDR3 has 14 amino acids. CDR3 sequence reads: CASSLAGASDEQYF. The CDR3, as DNA: TGTGCCAGCAGCTTAGCTGGGGCCTCGGACGAGCAGTACTTC. Combining the CDR3 with reference TRBV7-9 and TRBJ2-7 gives the whole variable domain DTGVSQNPRHKITKRGQNVTFRCDPISEHNRLYWYRQTLGQGPEFLTYFQNEAQLEKSRLLSDRFSAERPKGSFSTLEIQRTEQGDSAMYLCASSLAGASDEQYFGPGTRLTVT.

In its sample, this clone was seen once. The rearrangement uses TRBV11-2 and TRBJ1-6; no clear D. Germline V gives CDR1 SGHAT, CDR2 FQNNGV. Trimming took off 4 bases at V and 0 bases at J, with 7 bases between the two ends. The CDR3 consists of 15 residues. The CDR3 DNA reads TGTGCCAGCAGCTCGGCTTTCTCCTATAATTCACCCCTCCACTTT. It codes for CASSSAFSYNSPLHF.

This clone is a singleton in its sample. This sequence joins TRBV4-1 and TRBJ1-2; D unclear. With 4 bases removed from V and 5 bases from J, the gap between germline ends came to 20 bases. This CDR3 is 16 amino acids long. Germline lookup yields CDR1 MGHRA and CDR2 YSYEKL. The CDR3 protein is CASSLSADPGSYGYTF. Written as DNA, the CDR3 is TGCGCCAGCAGCCTATCAGCGGACCCGGGGTCGTATGGCTACACCTTC.

V usage is TRBV7-3 and J usage is TRBJ1-1; 7 bases fit TRBD1. The V segment lost 4 bases and the J segment 1 base; nucleotides outside the gene matches: 3. The CDR3 has 14 amino acids. CDR1 and CDR2 from the germline V gene are SGHTA and FQGTGA. CDR3 amino acids: CASSSTGANTEAFF. CDR3 sequence (DNA): TGTGCCAGCAGCTCCACAGGGGCGAACACTGAAGCTTTCTTT. Drawing the rest from reference TRBV7-3 and TRBJ1-1, the complete variable domain is GAGVSQTPSNKVTEKGKYVELRCDPISGHTALYWYRQSLGQGPEFLIYFQGTGAADDSGLPNDRFFAVRPEGSVSTLKIQRTERGDSAVYLCASSSTGANTEAFFGQGTRLTVV.

This chain links TRBV29-1 with TRBJ2-1; D not certain. This CDR3 region has 11 residues. The ends were cut back, 2 bases at V and 4 bases at J, with 3 bases in the middle. Germline CDR1 SQVTM, CDR2 ANQGSEA. The CDR3 sequence is CSVERYNEQFF. DNA for the CDR3: TGCAGCGTTGAACGGTACAATGAGCAGTTCTTC.